This passage covers 22 T cell receptor beta chains from one sample sequenced in a study of identical twins. TCRdb recomputed calls from the 5' RACE reads with MiXCR, one row per CDR3 protein. The sample has 420,000 or so distinct CDR3 sequences; roughly 18% are singletons. Material for sequencing was naive T cells sorted from blood. The receptors were gathered from a man aged 45-60 years in good health.

This clonotype was seen at least ten times. The gene calls are TRBV29-1 and TRBJ2-5; D unclear. Germline V CDR1 and CDR2: SQVTM, ANQGSEA. The CDR3 is 13 residues long. V gave up 2 bases and J gave up 4 bases, with 11 bases separating them. CDR3 coding DNA: TGCAGCGTTGAATTGGACGCCGTAGAGACCCAGTACTTC. Its protein is CSVELDAVETQYF. The full variable domain, rest sourced from reference TRBV29-1 and TRBJ2-5, is SAVISQKPSRDICQRGTSLTIQCQVDSQVTMMFWYRQQPGQSLTLIATANQGSEATYESGFVIDKFPISRPNLTFSTLTVSNMSPEDSSIYLCSVELDAVETQYFGPGTRLLVL.

This clonotype came up a few times. The gene calls are TRBV7-2 and TRBJ2-7; weak D call: TRBD1 (6 bases). The CDR3 runs to 13 residues. Germline V CDR1 and CDR2: SGHTA, FQGNSA. V lost 5 bases and J 2 bases, leaving 10 bases between the germline ends. Here the CDR3 DNA reads TGTGCCAGCAGCAACAGGGTCACCTACGAGCAGTACTTC. As protein: CASSNRVTYEQYF.

The V and J genes are TRBV5-1 and TRBJ2-7, with 8 bases that match TRBD2. The junction had 7 bases not matched to a gene; V was cut back by 2 bases and J by 0 bases. CDR3 length: 16 residues. Germline CDR1 SGHRS, CDR2 YFSETQ. The CDR3 DNA follows: TGCGCCAGCAGCTTCGGAAGCGGGAGCCTCTCCTACGAGCAGTACTTC. Amino acids: CASSFGSGSLSYEQYF.

A few counts support this clonotype. The CDR3 bases are TGTGCCAGCAGTCCTTCTAGCGGGAGCATCTCCTACGAGCAGTACTTC. Its translation: CASSPSSGSISYEQYF. The chain carries TRBV9 and TRBJ2-7; TRBD2 matches 10 bases. The CDR3 is made up of 16 amino acids. In germline, CDR1 is SGDLS, CDR2 YYNGEE. V shed 5 bases, J shed 0 bases, and the junction held 8 bases outside the gene matches.

At least ten counts were recorded for this clonotype. The chain has TRBV29-1 and TRBJ1-1, with TRBD1 identical over 8 bases. The CDR3 is 12 amino acids. With V trimmed by 4 bases and J by 4 bases, 2 bases remained unmatched. Germline loops: CDR1 SQVTM, CDR2 ANQGSEA. CDR3 coding DNA: TGCAGCGTTGGGACAGGGCTCACTGAAGCTTTCTTT. This gives the protein CSVGTGLTEAFF.

This chain connects TRBV20-1 to TRBJ2-5; D gene ambiguous. CDR3 size: 12 residues. The V gene lost 3 bases and the J gene lost 6 bases, with 11 bases spanning the gap. Germline loops: CDR1 DFQATT, CDR2 SNEGSKA (reference sequence). The CDR3, as DNA: TGCAGTGCTAGCGCGCCAGTCCAGACCCAGTACTTC. Translated: CSASAPVQTQYF.

The rearrangement links TRBV29-1 to TRBJ2-5; weak D call: TRBD2 (6 bases). The germline CDR1 and CDR2 sequences are SQVTM and ANQGSEA. Trimming removed 4 bases at V and 4 bases at J, with 13 bases between. The CDR3 is 13 amino acids. The CDR3 protein is CSVATFGGETQYF. CDR3 coding DNA: TGCAGCGTTGCCACCTTCGGGGGAGAGACCCAGTACTTC.

This clonotype was recorded at least ten times. V is TRBV21-1 and J is TRBJ1-3; TRBD1, the table's D call, was not compared with the DNA. TRBV21-1 is a known pseudogene. There are 14 residues in the CDR3. The chain's CDR3 is CAVYRDRSGNTIYF. The CDR3, as DNA: TGTGCCGTCTACCGGGACCGCTCTGGAAACACCATATATTTT.

This clonotype was detected only a few times. The chain carries TRBV5-1 and TRBJ2-7; maybe TRBD2 (7 bases). There are 16 residues in the CDR3. The germline V and J ends were trimmed by 3 bases and 2 bases, with 18 bases remaining between them. Germline V gene sequence: CDR1 SGHRS, CDR2 YFSETQ. CDR3 loop: CASSSGRGGGTYEQYF. CDR3 DNA sequence: TGCGCCAGCAGCTCGGGACGGGGCGGGGGCACCTACGAGCAGTACTTC.

The chain combines TRBV20-1 with TRBJ2-5; 9 bases are shared with TRBD1. The CDR3 is made up of 13 amino acids. Trimming removed 3 bases from V and 3 bases from J; junction bases left unmatched: 2. From germline, CDR1 is DFQATT and CDR2 SNEGSKA (reference sequence). The CDR3 is CSARDRGKETQYF. The CDR3 DNA sequence: TGCAGTGCTAGGGACAGGGGAAAAGAGACCCAGTACTTC.

V usage is TRBV3-1 and J usage is TRBJ1-6; tentative D call: TRBD1 (6 bases). There are 15 residues in the CDR3. The germline gives CDR1 LGHDT, CDR2 YNNKEL (reference sequence). The V gene lost 3 bases and the J gene lost 7 bases, with 13 bases spanning the gap. The CDR3 protein is CASSHRGAENSPLHF. The DNA of the CDR3 is TGTGCCAGCAGCCATAGGGGGGCGGAAAATTCACCCCTCCACTTT.

The sample holds a few counts of this clonotype. The genes are TRBV20-1 and TRBJ2-3, with D perhaps matching TRBD2 (6 bases). The ends were cut back, 0 bases at V and 6 bases at J, with 7 bases in the middle. Germline V lookup: CDR1 DFQATT, CDR2 SNEGSKA (reference sequence). This CDR3 contains 12 residues. The CDR3 loop reads CSARDAGDTQYF. In DNA, the CDR3 is TGCAGTGCTAGAGATGCGGGGGATACGCAGTATTTT.

This clonotype has only a few counts. This chain links TRBV5-1 with TRBJ2-1; 12 nucleotides match TRBD2. Per the germline V gene, CDR1 is SGHRS and CDR2 is YFSETQ. With V trimmed by 0 bases and J by 12 bases, 4 bases remained unmatched. There are 14 residues in the CDR3. This CDR3 reads CASSLETSGSGQFF. CDR3 bases: TGCGCCAGCAGCTTGGAGACTAGCGGGAGTGGGCAGTTCTTC.

The chain couples TRBV28 to TRBJ2-1; no reliable D call. Germline CDR1 MDHEN, CDR2 SYDVKM. With 5 bases removed from V and 0 bases from J, the gap between germline ends came to 14 bases. This CDR3 has 16 amino acids. The DNA of the CDR3 is TGTGCCAGCAGTGAACCCCCTTGGAGCTCCTACAATGAGCAGTTCTTC. Protein product: CASSEPPWSSYNEQFF. Filled out from reference TRBV28 and TRBJ2-1, the complete variable domain reads DVKVTQSSRYLVKRTGEKVFLECVQDMDHENMFWYRQDPGLGLRLIYFSYDVKMKEKGDIPEGYSVSREKKERFSLILESASTNQTSMYLCASSEPPWSSYNEQFFGPGTRLTVL.

This clonotype was counted a few times. This chain joins TRBV18 and TRBJ2-1; 11 bases match TRBD2. The CDR3 has 16 residues. Per the germline V gene, CDR1 is KGHSH and CDR2 is LQKENI. The V and J ends lost 3 bases and 3 bases, in that order; junction bases with no gene match: 4. The CDR3 DNA reads TGTGCCAGCTCACCTTTACTAGCGGGGGTCTACAATGAGCAGTTCTTC. Protein sequence: CASSPLLAGVYNEQFF.

This sequence joins TRBV5-1 and TRBJ2-7; 8 positions match TRBD2. CDR1 is SGHRS and CDR2 is YFSETQ in the germline V gene. V shed 6 bases and J 5 bases; nucleotides not matched to a gene: 13. The CDR3 has 15 amino acids. The CDR3 DNA reads as TGCGCCAGCACCCAAGTACTTGGCGGGGGGAACGAGCAGTACTTC. It encodes CASTQVLGGGNEQYF.

This clonotype was counted at least ten times. The gene calls are TRBV4-1 and TRBJ2-3, with 11 bases lining up with TRBD1. This CDR3 is 15 amino acids long. The V segment lost 0 bases and the J segment 14 bases; nucleotides outside the gene matches: 10. The germline V gene has CDR1 MGHRA and CDR2 YSYEKL. The CDR3 sequence: CASSQDRTGGDIVYF. The CDR3 DNA is TGCGCCAGCAGCCAAGATCGGACAGGGGGCGACATCGTGTATTTT.

CDR3 protein: CASSYGVRGTDYGYTF. The CDR3 DNA reads TGTGCCAGCAGTTATGGAGTACGTGGGACAGACTATGGCTACACCTTC. The chain joins TRBV28 to TRBJ1-2; TRBD1 matches 7 bases. This CDR3 has 16 amino acids. Per the germline V gene, CDR1 is MDHEN and CDR2 is SYDVKM. After removal of 4 bases from V and 3 bases from J, the junction contained 11 bases not matched to a gene.

A few counts support this clonotype. The chain carries TRBV5-1 and TRBJ1-2; D remains unclear. There are 15 residues in the CDR3. V was shortened by 4 bases and J by 5 bases, with 18 bases between the two germline ends. CDR1 SGHRS and CDR2 YFSETQ come from the germline V gene. The CDR3 is CASSPETTRRYGYTF. CDR3 sequence (DNA): TGCGCCAGCAGCCCGGAGACGACGCGAAGGTATGGCTACACCTTC.

This clonotype has a count of ten or more. The chain joins TRBV30 to TRBJ2-3, with D perhaps matching TRBD2 (5 bases). Germline V gene lookup returns CDR1 GTSNPN and CDR2 SVGIG (reference sequence). The CDR3 has 11 amino acids. Trimming left V 2 bases short and J 6 bases short, with 6 bases between. The CDR3 DNA reads as TGTGCCTGGAGTAGGAGGGATACGCAGTATTTT. Translated, it gives CAWSRRDTQYF.

This clonotype was counted only a few times. The chain carries TRBV4-2 and TRBJ2-7; 10 bases fit TRBD2. Germline V lookup: CDR1 LGHNA, CDR2 YNFKEQ. This CDR3 spans 15 amino acids. V trimming: 5 bases; J trimming: 2 bases; junction bases outside the gene matches: 6. The CDR3 loop is CASSVRSGGAYEQYF. DNA of the CDR3: TGTGCCAGCAGCGTAAGGAGCGGGGGGGCCTACGAGCAGTACTTC.

The chain links TRBV10-3 to TRBJ2-1; TRBD2 matches 9 bases. The trim removed 10 bases at V and 6 bases at J, leaving 10 bases unmatched. Germline assignment: CDR1 ENHRY and CDR2 SYGVKD. The CDR3 totals 14 residues. The CDR3 DNA reads as TGTGCCACCCTTTCGGCGGGAGGGCTCAATGAGCAGTTCTTC. Translation: CATLSAGGLNEQFF.